These 13 T cell receptor beta chains originate from one sample sequenced in a study of early T cells in non-severe SARS-CoV-2 infection. TCRdb itself ran the 5' RACE reads through MiXCR, one entry per CDR3 protein. The sample has about 46,000 distinct CDR3 sequences; 5% to 6.5% are singletons. Here the sequenced sample was whole blood, taken at baseline. The source of these receptors is an adult who was a healthcare worker with PCR-confirmed SARS-CoV-2 infection or an uninfected control (not recorded which).

This clonotype has ten or more counts. This chain links TRBV30 with TRBJ1-2; D gene unclear. V lost 0 bases to trimming and J lost 0 bases, with 11 bases between them. This CDR3 is built from 15 residues. The germline V gene has CDR1 GTSNPN and CDR2 SVGIG (reference sequence). In nucleotides, the CDR3 is TGTGCCTGGAGTGTACCAAGTTTAGCTAACTATGGCTACACCTTC. Translation gives CAWSVPSLANYGYTF.

This clonotype showed up just a few times. The chain uses TRBV19 and TRBJ1-4; possible D gene TRBD1, 6 bases. The ends were cut back, 4 bases at V and 7 bases at J, with 10 bases in the middle. The CDR3 sequence is 13 residues long. Germline-derived CDR1 and CDR2 are LNHDA and SQIVND (reference sequence). This CDR3 is CASSNRVGEKLFF. The CDR3 coding sequence is TGTGCCAGTAGTAACAGGGTTGGTGAAAAACTGTTTTTT.

Only a few counts were recorded for this clonotype. The chain recombines TRBV4-1 with TRBJ1-1; weak D call: TRBD1 (6 bases). The CDR3 has 15 residues. Trimming took off 3 bases at V and 0 bases at J, with 11 bases between the two ends. The germline V gene has CDR1 MGHRA and CDR2 YSYEKL. The chain's CDR3 is CASSHQQGLNTEAFF. The CDR3 nucleotides read TGCGCCAGCAGCCATCAACAGGGCCTGAACACTGAAGCTTTCTTT.

The gene calls are TRBV15 and TRBJ1-4, with a possible D match to TRBD1 (6 bases). The CDR3 runs to 16 residues. Trimming removed 5 bases at V and 7 bases at J, with 20 bases between. Germline values: CDR1 LNHNV, CDR2 YYDKDF (reference sequence). CDR3 protein: CATSPIEGVLGEKLFF. The CDR3 DNA sequence: TGTGCCACCAGCCCCATCGAGGGGGTACTAGGTGAAAAACTGTTTTTT.

At least ten counts were recorded for this clonotype. The chain recombines TRBV11-2 with TRBJ2-7; TRBD1 matches 9 bases. The CDR3 is 13 residues long. The germline gives CDR1 SGHAT, CDR2 FQNNGV. V trimming: 5 bases; J trimming: 7 bases; junction bases outside the gene matches: 6. CDR3 bases: TGTGCCAGCAGCCCGGGACAGGGTAGAGAGCAGTACTTC. Amino acids: CASSPGQGREQYF.

The chain links TRBV6-1 to TRBJ2-7, with TRBD1 identical over 12 bases. The V segment lost 3 bases and the J segment 5 bases; nucleotides outside the gene matches: 5. Per germline, CDR1 MNHNS and CDR2 SASEGT. The CDR3 loop spans 15 amino acids. The CDR3 spells CASSDWGQGANEQYF. CDR3 bases: TGTGCCAGCAGTGATTGGGGACAGGGGGCGAACGAGCAGTACTTC.

This clonotype was recorded at least ten times. The genes are TRBV6-4 and TRBJ1-5; D is uncertain. The V gene lost 6 bases and the J gene lost 1 base, with 7 bases spanning the gap. Germline assignment: CDR1 MRHNA and CDR2 SNTAGT. The CDR3 has 13 amino acids. This CDR3 is CASSEGSNQPQHF. In nucleotides, the CDR3 is TGTGCCAGCAGCGAAGGGAGCAATCAGCCCCAGCATTTT.

This clonotype appeared many times. The chain recombines TRBV10-3 with TRBJ2-1, with 10 bases fitting TRBD2. V lost 7 bases to trimming and J lost 0 bases; unmatched junction nucleotides: 3. CDR1 is ENHRY and CDR2 is SYGVKD in the germline V gene. This CDR3 region has 15 residues. The CDR3 loop reads CAINPSGSSYNEQFF. CDR3 DNA sequence: TGTGCCATCAACCCTAGCGGGAGCTCCTACAATGAGCAGTTCTTC.

Many counts were recorded for this clonotype. The V gene is TRBV11-2, the J gene TRBJ2-2, with D possibly matching TRBD2 (6 bases). V gave up 3 bases and J gave up 7 bases, with 12 bases separating them. From germline, CDR1 is SGHAT and CDR2 FQNNGV. The CDR3 has 14 residues. The CDR3 nucleotides read TGTGCCAGCAGCTTTGGGGGGTCGGGCGGGGAGCTGTTTTTT. Translating gives CASSFGGSGGELFF.

This clonotype was seen repeatedly, ten times or more. The chain carries TRBV5-1 and TRBJ1-5, with D maybe TRBD1 (5 bases). Trimming left V 4 bases short and J 11 bases short, with 19 bases between. The CDR3 spans 14 residues. Germline loops: CDR1 SGHRS, CDR2 YFSETQ. The CDR3 protein is CASSPGGDGFAQHF. CDR3 DNA sequence: TGCGCCAGCAGCCCCGGGGGGGACGGCTTTGCCCAGCATTTT.

In its sample, this clonotype was seen a few times. V is TRBV12-3 or TRBV12-4 and J is TRBJ2-1, with TRBD2 as a possible D gene (6 bases). This CDR3 spans 15 amino acids. The V gene lost 7 bases and the J gene lost 3 bases, with 16 bases spanning the gap. This CDR3 reads CASTGSPGLYNEQFF. CDR3 DNA: TGTGCCAGCACGGGGAGCCCGGGACTCTACAATGAGCAGTTCTTC.

The rearrangement joins TRBV11-2 to TRBJ2-1; 11 bases are a match to TRBD2. Germline-derived CDR1 and CDR2 are SGHAT and FQNNGV. Trimming removed 0 bases from V and 4 bases from J; junction bases left unmatched: 8. The CDR3 sequence is 18 residues long. The DNA of the CDR3 is TGTGCCAGCAGCTTAGATCTCCTGACTAGCGGGGTATACAATGAGCAGTTCTTC. Translation gives CASSLDLLTSGVYNEQFF.

This clonotype was counted a few times. The genes are TRBV11-1 and TRBJ2-1; possible D gene TRBD2, 5 bases. CDR1 and CDR2 (germline): SGHAT, FQDESV (reference sequence). This CDR3 spans 14 amino acids. CDR3 sequence (DNA): TGTGCTTCGCGGGCGGGCCTCGGAAACAATGAGCAGTTCTTC. This encodes CASRAGLGNNEQFF.